This T cell receptor (beta chain) derives from a study of identical twins. Trimming took 2 bases from V and 3 from J, leaving 12 bases between them. CDR3 length: 15 amino acids. The germline CDR1 and CDR2 sequences are SNHLY and FYNNEI. This clonotype showed up many times. No antigen is known for it. Unique molecular identifiers were present on the cDNA, which also gained a universal primer site by template switching. MiXCR, applied by TCRdb to the 5' RACE reads, yields one record per CDR3 protein. This table has 240,000 or so distinct CDR3 sequences, about 7% appearing once. Broader study findings: Where out-of-frame alpha sequences were twin-shared, they showed excess low generation probability.

The same sample was also studied in work on yellow fever vaccine responses in identical twins.

What was sequenced was memory (CD45RO+) T cells sorted from blood. The sequence was obtained from a woman between 18 and 29 years old in good health. This sequence joins TRBV2 and TRBJ2-3; no definite D call. The CDR3: CASSEKRVGTDTQYF. As DNA, the CDR3 is TGTGCCAGCAGTGAAAAACGGGTTGGAACAGATACGCAGTATTTT.